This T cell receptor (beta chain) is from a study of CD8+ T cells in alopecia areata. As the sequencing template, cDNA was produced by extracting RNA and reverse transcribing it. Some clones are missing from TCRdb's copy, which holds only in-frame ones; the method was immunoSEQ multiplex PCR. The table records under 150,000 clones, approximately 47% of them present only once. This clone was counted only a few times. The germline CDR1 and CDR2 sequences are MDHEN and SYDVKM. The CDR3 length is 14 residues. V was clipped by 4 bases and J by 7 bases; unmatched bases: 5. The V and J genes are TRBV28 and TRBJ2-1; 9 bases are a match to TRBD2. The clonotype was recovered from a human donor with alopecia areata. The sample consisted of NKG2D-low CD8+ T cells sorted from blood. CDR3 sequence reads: CASSYNLAGNEQFF. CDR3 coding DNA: TGTGCCAGCAGTTATAACCTAGCGGGAAATGAGCAGTTCTTC.